Below, one T cell receptor beta chain is given with its context. This clone appeared a single time. No antigen is known for it. No much larger clone is present one base from it, and per-base qualities are unavailable. The germline V gene specifies MNHEY as CDR1 and SVGAGI as CDR2. Trimming removed 1 base from V and 9 bases from J, leaving 7 bases between the germline ends. The CDR3, cysteine through phenylalanine, is 12 amino acids long. Only CDR3 DNA is held: 36 bases, read in frame from base 1. These data come from a study of shared clonotypes between healthy human individuals (dated by TCRdb to the early 2020s). Background for the entire study: The cohort comprised a couple of women and three men aged 18 to 49 years. Between about 0.85 and 9.5 billion PBMCs per donor were obtained by leukapheresis. For each donor, CD4 naive and CD4 memory were each run on three plates, CD8 naive on two plates, and CD8 memory on one plate. To increase sequencing depth and limit assay-specific biases, different laboratories used diverse techniques to prepare libraries and sequence TCR repertoires. To estimate repertoire size and how much clonotype sharing occurs between individuals, the study deeply sequenced the blood TCR repertoires of about 5 healthy adults.

Using the deep immunoSEQ assay, TCR CDR3 regions were amplified from genomic DNA by multiplex PCR. Extracted genomic DNA from each cell subset was spread evenly across all wells of several immunoSEQ 96-well plates, with each plate serving as a replicate. For sorted subsets, each replicate PCR was loaded with about 0.2 ug genomic DNA, equivalent to 25,000 to 35,000 T cell genomes. Purified libraries were quantified with a Qubit 3.0 fluorometer, sized on a Bioanalyzer 2100, and re-quantified with the KAPA Library Quantification kit. A separate single-read 150-cycle Illumina NextSeq 550 flow cell was used to sequence each immunoSEQ 96-well plate. The original methods were these. Because the immunoSEQ output included only junctional sequences and no quality scores, the filtering could not be the same as the filtering used for full-length reads. Sequences were annotated with PyIR, a Python wrapper for IgBLAST v1.9, using IMGT germline references to assign V/J genes and CDR3. Any read was removed if the V/J assignment was weak (E-value above 1e-6), the CDR3 was missing, or the read contained stop codons, out-of-frame junctions, or ambiguous translated residues. V3J clonotypes were defined as sequences sharing an identical inferred V gene, J gene, and CDR3 amino acid sequence. The percentage overlap between two repertoires was calculated by dividing the number of shared unique clonotypes by the size of the smaller repertoire. RTK rarefaction, the Chao1 estimator, and Recon v2.1 estimates of unobserved clonotypes were used to assess repertoire richness. Generation probabilities were computed with OLGA for all TCRbeta clonotypes obtained by the gDNA method from several donors. TCRdb limited this immuneACCESS table to in-frame rearrangements with V and J called. A share of clones is missing; checked studies link under half to unresolved V genes, and the rest is unexplained. V, J and clone size are taken as reported in that table, and D and trimming were inferred from the DNA itself. The sample table records some 2,000,000 clones; about 95% of these occur just once. The ten largest clones take up approximately 0.13% of the sample.

The donors were healthy, HIV-negative adults with no recently reported acute infections or vaccinations. Every donor was a Caucasian adult residing in Nashville, Tennessee, USA. Magnetic negative selection was used to enrich CD4+ T cells, after which naive cells were positively selected on CD45RA and the negative fraction became the memory subset. After blood collection by leukapheresis, PBMCs were isolated using Ficoll-Histopaque density gradient centrifugation and then cryopreserved in the vapor phase of liquid nitrogen. Purity and quantity of every magnetically sorted T cell population were checked by analytical flow cytometry. Genomic DNA was isolated from each sorted fraction and quantified by UV absorbance on a Nanodrop 2000c. What the study reported, not specific to this receptor: Compared with non-shared clonotypes, clonotypes shared by all four sorted-subset donors had higher generation probabilities. Pairwise subsampling indicated that sequencing depth was expected to affect the degree of clonotype sharing among donors. The genetic and exposure-history diversity represented was limited by the small number of donors. Sharing across a handful of donors was observed for roughly 5% of naive CD4, less than 4% of naive CD8, over 2% of memory CD4, and roughly 0.4% of memory CD8 clonotypes. Incomplete sequencing was indicated by rarefaction of sorted-subset datasets, despite the large sequencing depth. Naive subsets generally had larger estimated clonotype richness than memory subsets did. Sampling was limited to blood, and TCR repertoires in tissue likely differ from TCR repertoires in blood.

The specimen sequenced was naive CD4+ T cells sorted from blood. In light of the paper, this sample's cell subset or site label describes: CD45RA+ positively selected. The chain is assembled from TRBV6-5 and TRBJ2-1, with the D gene not confidently named. This TCR derives from a man aged 18 to 30 in good health. Here the CDR3 is given as CASSYFWGEQFF. The nucleotides read TGTGCCAGCAGTTACTTTTGGGGTGAGCAGTTCTTC.